This T cell receptor beta chain stems from a study of technical replicates of blood from several donors. Some clones are missing from TCRdb's copy, which holds only in-frame ones; the method was immunoSEQ multiplex PCR. The sample has around 90,000 clones; approximately 94% are singletons. CDR1 and CDR2 (germline): LGHNA, YNFKEQ. This CDR3 region has 14 residues. V shed 4 bases and J 2 bases; nucleotides not matched to a gene: 2. Sequencing used T cells isolated from PBMCs. The rearrangement joins TRBV4-2 to TRBJ1-2; 9 positions match TRBD1. The source of this sequence is a human donor in good health. CDR3 sequence (DNA): TGTGCCAGCAGCCGGGGACAGGGCAACTATGGCTACACCTTC. Its protein product is CASSRGQGNYGYTF.